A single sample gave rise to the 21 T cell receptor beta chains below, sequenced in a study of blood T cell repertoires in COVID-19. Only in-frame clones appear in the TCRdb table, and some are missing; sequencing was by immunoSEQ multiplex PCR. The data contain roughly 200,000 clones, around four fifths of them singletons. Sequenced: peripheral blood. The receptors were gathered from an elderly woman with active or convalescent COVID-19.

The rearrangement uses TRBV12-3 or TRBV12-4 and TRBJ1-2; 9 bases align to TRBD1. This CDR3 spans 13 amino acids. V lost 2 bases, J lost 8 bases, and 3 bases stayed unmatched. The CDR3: CASSLSDRGGYTF. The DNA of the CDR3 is TGTGCCAGCAGTTTATCGGACAGGGGCGGCTACACCTTC.

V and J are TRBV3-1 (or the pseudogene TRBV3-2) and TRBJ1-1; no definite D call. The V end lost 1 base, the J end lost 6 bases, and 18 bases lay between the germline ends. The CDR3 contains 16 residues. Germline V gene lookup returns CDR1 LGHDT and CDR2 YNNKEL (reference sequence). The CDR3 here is CASSQGWGRVLAEAFF. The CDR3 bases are TGTGCCAGCAGCCAAGGGTGGGGAAGGGTACTAGCTGAAGCTTTCTTT.

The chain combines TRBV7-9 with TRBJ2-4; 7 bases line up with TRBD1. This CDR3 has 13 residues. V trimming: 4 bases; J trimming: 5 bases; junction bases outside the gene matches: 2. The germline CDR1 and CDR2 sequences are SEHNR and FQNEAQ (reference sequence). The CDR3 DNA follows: TGTGCCAGCAGCTCAACAGGGGAAAACATTCAGTACTTC. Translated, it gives CASSSTGENIQYF.

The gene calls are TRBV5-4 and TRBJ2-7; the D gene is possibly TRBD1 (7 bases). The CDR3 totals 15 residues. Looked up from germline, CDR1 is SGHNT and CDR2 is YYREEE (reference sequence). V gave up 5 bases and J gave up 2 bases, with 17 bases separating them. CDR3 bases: TGTGCCAGCAGGCAAGGCGGAGGGGGCCCCTACGAGCAGTACTTC. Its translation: CASRQGGGGPYEQYF.

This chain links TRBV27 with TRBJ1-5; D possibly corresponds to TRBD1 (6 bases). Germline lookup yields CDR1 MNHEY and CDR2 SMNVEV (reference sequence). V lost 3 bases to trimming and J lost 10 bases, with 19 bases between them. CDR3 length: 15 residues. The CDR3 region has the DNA TGTGCCAGCAGTTTTGGTCGGCAGGGGAGAGGACCCCAGCATTTT. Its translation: CASSFGRQGRGPQHF.

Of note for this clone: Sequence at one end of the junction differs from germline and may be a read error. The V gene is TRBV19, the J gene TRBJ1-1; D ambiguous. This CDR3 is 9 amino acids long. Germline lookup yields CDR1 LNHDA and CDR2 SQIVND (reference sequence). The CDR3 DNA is TGTGCCAGTAGTTGTTACTCAAACTTT. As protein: CASSCYSNF.

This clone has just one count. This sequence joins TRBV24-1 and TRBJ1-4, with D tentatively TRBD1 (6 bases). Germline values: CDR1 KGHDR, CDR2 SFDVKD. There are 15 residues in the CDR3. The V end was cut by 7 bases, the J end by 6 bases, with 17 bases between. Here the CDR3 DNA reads TGTGCCACCAGCCAAGGGGGGGGAGCGGATGAAAAACTGTTTTTT. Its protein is CATSQGGGADEKLFF.

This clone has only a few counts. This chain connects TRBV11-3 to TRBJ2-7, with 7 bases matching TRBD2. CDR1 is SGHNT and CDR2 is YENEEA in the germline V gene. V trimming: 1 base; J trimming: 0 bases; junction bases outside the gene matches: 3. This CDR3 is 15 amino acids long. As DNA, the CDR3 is TGTGCCAGCAGCTTAGCGGGGGGAAGCTCCTACGAGCAGTACTTC. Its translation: CASSLAGGSSYEQYF.

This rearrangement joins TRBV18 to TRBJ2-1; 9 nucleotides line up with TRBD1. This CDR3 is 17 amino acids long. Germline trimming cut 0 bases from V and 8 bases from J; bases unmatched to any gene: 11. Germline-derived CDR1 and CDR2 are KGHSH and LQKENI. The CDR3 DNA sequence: TGTGCCAGCTCACCACCGATGGCCGGACAGGGGAACCATGAGCAGTTCTTC. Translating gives CASSPPMAGQGNHEQFF.

The CDR3 DNA reads as TGCGCCAGCAGCGACAGGGGGCGGTCGACTGGCTACACCTTC. Its translation is CASSDRGRSTGYTF. The genes are TRBV5-1 and TRBJ1-2, with TRBD1 identical over 10 bases. Per germline, CDR1 SGHRS and CDR2 YFSETQ. V lost 4 bases and J lost 7; bases outside the gene matches: 7. CDR3 length: 14 amino acids.

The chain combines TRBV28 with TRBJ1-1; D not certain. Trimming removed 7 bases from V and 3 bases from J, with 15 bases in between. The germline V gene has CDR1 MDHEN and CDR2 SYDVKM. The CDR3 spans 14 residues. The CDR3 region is CASTYSWRDTEAFF. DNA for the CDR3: TGTGCCAGCACGTATAGCTGGAGAGACACTGAAGCTTTCTTT.

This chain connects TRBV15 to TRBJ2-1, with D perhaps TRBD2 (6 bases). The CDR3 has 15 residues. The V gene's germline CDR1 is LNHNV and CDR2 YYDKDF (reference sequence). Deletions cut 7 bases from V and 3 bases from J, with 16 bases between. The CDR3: CATNSPGELYNEQFF. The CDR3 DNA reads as TGTGCCACCAATTCACCGGGGGAACTCTACAATGAGCAGTTCTTC.

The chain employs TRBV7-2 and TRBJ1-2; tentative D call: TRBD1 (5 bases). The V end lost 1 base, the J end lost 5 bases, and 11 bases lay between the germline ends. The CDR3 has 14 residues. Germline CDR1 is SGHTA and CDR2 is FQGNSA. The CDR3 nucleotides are TGTGCCAGCAGCTTAGAGGGACTGGTTTATGGCTACACCTTC. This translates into CASSLEGLVYGYTF.

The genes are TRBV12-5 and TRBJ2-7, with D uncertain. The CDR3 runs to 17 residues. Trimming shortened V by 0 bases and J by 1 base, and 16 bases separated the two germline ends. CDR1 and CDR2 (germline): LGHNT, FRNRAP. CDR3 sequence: CASGLVPFSSISYEQYF. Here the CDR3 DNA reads TGTGCTAGTGGTTTGGTTCCCTTCAGTTCCATTTCCTACGAGCAGTACTTC.

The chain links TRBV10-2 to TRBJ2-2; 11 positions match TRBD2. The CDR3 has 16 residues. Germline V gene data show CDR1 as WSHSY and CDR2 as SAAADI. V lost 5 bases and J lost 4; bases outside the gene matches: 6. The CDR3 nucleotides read TGCGCCAGCAGTTGGCCGCTAGCGGGGGGCACCGGGGAGCTGTTTTTT. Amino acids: CASSWPLAGGTGELFF.

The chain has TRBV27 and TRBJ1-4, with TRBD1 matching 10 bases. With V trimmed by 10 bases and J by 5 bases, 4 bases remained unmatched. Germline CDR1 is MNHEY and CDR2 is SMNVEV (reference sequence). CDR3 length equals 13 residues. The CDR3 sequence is CATRTGGNEKLFF. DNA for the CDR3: TGTGCCACCCGGACAGGGGGGAATGAAAAACTGTTTTTT.

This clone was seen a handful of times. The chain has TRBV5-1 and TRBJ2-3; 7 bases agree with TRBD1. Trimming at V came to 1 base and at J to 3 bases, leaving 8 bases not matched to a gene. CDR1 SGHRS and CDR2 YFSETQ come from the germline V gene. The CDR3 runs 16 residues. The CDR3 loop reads CASSLYSAGGTDTQYF. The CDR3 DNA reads TGCGCCAGCAGCTTGTATTCGGCAGGGGGTACAGATACGCAGTATTTT.

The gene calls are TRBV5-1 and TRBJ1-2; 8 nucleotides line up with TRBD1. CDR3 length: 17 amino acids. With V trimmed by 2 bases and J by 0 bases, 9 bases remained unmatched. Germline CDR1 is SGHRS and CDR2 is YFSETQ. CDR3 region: CASSLGTGENANYGYTF. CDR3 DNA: TGCGCCAGCAGCTTAGGGACAGGCGAGAATGCTAACTATGGCTACACCTTC.

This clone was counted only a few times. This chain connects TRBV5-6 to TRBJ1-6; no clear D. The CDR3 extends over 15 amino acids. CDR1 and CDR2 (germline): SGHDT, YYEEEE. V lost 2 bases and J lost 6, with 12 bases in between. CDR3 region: CASSFGISLNSPLHF. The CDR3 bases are TGTGCCAGCAGCTTTGGTATCAGTCTTAATTCACCCCTCCACTTT.

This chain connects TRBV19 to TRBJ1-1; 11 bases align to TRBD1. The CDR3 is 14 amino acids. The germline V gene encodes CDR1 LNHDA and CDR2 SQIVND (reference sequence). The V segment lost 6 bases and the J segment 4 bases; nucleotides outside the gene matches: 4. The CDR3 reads CASRTGTGGTEAFF. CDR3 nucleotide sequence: TGTGCCAGTAGGACCGGGACAGGGGGCACTGAAGCTTTCTTT.

The CDR3, as DNA: TGCGCCAGCAAGTTCCAGGGGGCTCAAGAGACCCAGTACTTC. Its protein is CASKFQGAQETQYF. The V and J genes are TRBV23-1 and TRBJ2-5; the match to TRBD1 covers 8 bases. TRBV23-1 is annotated as an ORF whose role is uncertain. The V gene end was trimmed by 7 bases and the J gene end by 2 bases; junction bases not matched to a gene: 6. The CDR3 extends over 14 amino acids.